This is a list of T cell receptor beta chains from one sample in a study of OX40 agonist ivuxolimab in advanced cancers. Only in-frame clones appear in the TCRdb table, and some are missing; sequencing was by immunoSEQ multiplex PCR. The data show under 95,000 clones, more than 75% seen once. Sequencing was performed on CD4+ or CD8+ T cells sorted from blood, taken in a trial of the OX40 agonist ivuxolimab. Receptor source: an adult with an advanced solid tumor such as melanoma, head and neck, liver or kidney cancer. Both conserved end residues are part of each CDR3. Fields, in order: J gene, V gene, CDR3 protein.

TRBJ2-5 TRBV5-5 CASSLDRDWRETQYF
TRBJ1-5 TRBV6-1 CASRKGGQGVQPQHF
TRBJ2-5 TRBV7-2 CASSFSSHGETQYF
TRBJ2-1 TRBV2 CASSSGGGNEQFF
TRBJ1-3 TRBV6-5 CASSYRGLSSGNTIYF
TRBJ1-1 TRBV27 CASSSLTGTEAFF
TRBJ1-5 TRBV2 CASRPTGGHQPQHF
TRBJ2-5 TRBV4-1 CASSQDPRSMETQYF
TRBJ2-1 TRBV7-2 CASSSAGGGDNEQFF
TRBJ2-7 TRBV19 CASSPGSHYEQYF
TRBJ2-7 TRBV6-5 CASSPRDRGGEQYF
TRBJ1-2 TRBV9 CASSATQGVYGYTF
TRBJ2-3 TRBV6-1 CASTVVNTDTQYF
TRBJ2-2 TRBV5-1 CASSPILDSLNTGELFF
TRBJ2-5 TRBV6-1 CASSEPGQGKETQYF
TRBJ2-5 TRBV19 CASSAFVQGETQYF
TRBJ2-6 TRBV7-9 CASSLGGVAGANVLTF
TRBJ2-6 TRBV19 CASSPGQGLTGANVLTF
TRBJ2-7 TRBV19 CASKGAGATREEQYF
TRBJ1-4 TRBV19 CASRTGRILGTNEKLFF
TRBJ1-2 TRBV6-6 CASSPRGGYTF
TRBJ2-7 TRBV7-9 CASSLIPNEQYF
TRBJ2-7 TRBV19 CASRSRTYEQYF
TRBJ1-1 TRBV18 CASSPQEQKPMNTEAFF
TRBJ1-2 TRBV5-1 CASSASGRGEGYTF
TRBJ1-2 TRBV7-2 CASSSAGSRYGYTF
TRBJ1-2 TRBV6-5 CASSSTGSYFYGYTF
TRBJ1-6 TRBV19 CASSRGVLNSPLHF
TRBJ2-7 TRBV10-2 CASREGAGVSYEQYF
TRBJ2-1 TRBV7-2 CATRDRAYNEQFF
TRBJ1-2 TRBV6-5 CASSYYREGLNGYTF
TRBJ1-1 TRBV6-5 CASSSAPGTTAFF
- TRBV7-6 CASSLAPTYEQYF
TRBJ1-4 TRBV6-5 CASSYGWMTNEKLFF
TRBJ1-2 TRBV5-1 CASSVGQGYGYTF
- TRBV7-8 CASSIIQGEQYF
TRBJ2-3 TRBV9 CASSVWGAGDTQYF
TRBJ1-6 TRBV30 CAWSVGYNSPLHF
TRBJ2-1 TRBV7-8 CASSFGVSSGSYEQFF
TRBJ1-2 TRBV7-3 CASSLFGNHRDGYTF
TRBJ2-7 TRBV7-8 CASSFPGRPYEQYF
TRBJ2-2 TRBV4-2 CASSQGGTPTRTGELFF
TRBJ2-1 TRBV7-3 CASSLAGMDEQFF
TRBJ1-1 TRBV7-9 CASSLGVTSTEAFF
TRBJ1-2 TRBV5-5 CASSLNYGYTF